The TCR beta chain under discussion was sequenced for a study of CD8 T cells in Susac syndrome. With random hexamers, reverse transcription was performed on about 0.5 to 1 ug of RNA. TCRdb fed the immunoSEQ multiplex PCR reads into MiXCR, producing one record per CDR3 protein. The sample holds roughly 110,000 distinct CDR3 sequences; roughly 94% are singletons and the top ten take around 0.41%. The CDR3 sequence is 12 residues long. The V end was cut by 3 bases, the J end by 5 bases, with 8 bases between. Germline lookup yields CDR1 DFQATT and CDR2 SNEGSKA (reference sequence). The TCR sequence derives from a human donor with Susac syndrome. Sequencing used CD8+ T cells from PBMCs. The rearrangement links TRBV20-1 to TRBJ1-5; possible D gene TRBD1, 5 bases. CDR3 loop: CSARGGDQPQHF. Written as DNA, the CDR3 is TGCAGTGCTAGGGGGGGGGATCAGCCCCAGCATTTT.